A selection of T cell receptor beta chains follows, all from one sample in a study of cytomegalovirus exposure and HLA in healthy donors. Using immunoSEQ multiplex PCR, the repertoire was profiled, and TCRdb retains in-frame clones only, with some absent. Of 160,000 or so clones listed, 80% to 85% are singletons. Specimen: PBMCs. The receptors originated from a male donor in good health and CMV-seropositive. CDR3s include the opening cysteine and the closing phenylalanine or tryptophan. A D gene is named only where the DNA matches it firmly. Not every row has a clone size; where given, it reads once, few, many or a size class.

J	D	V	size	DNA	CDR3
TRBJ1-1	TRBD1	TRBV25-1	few	TGTGCCAGCAGGCCTGACAGGGCATACACTGAAGCTTTCTTT	CASRPDRAYTEAFF
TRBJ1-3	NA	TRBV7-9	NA	TGTGCCAGCAGCTTAGGGACAGCCGGAAACACCATATATTTT	CASSLGTAGNTIYF
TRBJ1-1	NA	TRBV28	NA	TGTGCCAGCACCCCGGGTGGGAGAACTTTCTTT	CASTPGGRTFF
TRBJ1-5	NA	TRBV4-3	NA	TGCGCCAGCAGCCAAAGCGTGGCAGGGAATCAGCCCCAGCATTTT	CASSQSVAGNQPQHF
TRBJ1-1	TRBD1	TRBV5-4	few	TGTGCCAGCAGCTTGAGGGGGCCGAACACTGAAGCTTTCTTT	CASSLRGPNTEAFF
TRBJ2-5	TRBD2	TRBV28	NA	TGTGCCAGCAGTGGGACTAGCGGCCTCCAGGGGGGAGAGACCCAGTACTTC	CASSGTSGLQGGETQYF
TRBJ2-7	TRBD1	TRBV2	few	TGTGCCAGCAGTGATAGTTTGGACAGGGGGCTGGAGCAGTACTTC	CASSDSLDRGLEQYF
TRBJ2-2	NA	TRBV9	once	TGTGCCAGCAGCGGTGACAGGATGAACACCGGGGAGCTGTTTTTT	CASSGDRMNTGELFF
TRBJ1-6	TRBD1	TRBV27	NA	TGTGCCAGCAGTTTGAAAGGGACAGCTGCGAAGTCACCCCTCCACTTT	CASSLKGTAAKSPLHF
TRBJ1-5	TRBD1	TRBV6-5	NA	TGTGCCAGTCGACAGGGGGTGGGTCAGCCCCAGCATTTT	CASRQGVGQPQHF
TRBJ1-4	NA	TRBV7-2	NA	TGTGCCAGCAGCGAACACAATGAAAAACTGTTTTTT	CASSEHNEKLFF
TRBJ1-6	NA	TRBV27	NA	TGTGCCAGCATGGGGGGCGTCCCCGGGGGGTCACCCCTCCACTTT	CASMGGVPGGSPLHF
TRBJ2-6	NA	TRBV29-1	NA	TGCAGCGTTGACTTCCCTCCTGGGGCCAACGGCCTGACTTTC	CSVDFPPGANGLTF
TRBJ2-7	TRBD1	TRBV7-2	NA	TGTGCCAGCAGCACACCGGGACAGGGCTGGTACGAGCAGTACTTC	CASSTPGQGWYEQYF
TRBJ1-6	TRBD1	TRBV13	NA	TGTGCCAGCAGACGACAGGGTGCGGCTTTCTCCTATAATTCACCCCTCCACTTT	CASRRQGAAFSYNSPLHF
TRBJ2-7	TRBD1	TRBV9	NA	TGTGCCAGCAGCGTAGGGGACAGGGATCACGAGCAGTACTTC	CASSVGDRDHEQYF
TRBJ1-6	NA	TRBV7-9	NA	TGTGCCAGCAGTTTCATGAGTAATTCACCCCTCCACTTT	CASSFMSNSPLHF
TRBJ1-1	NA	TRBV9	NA	TGTGCCAGCAGCGTATCCCCCACAGGTACCACTGAAGCTTTCTTT	CASSVSPTGTTEAFF
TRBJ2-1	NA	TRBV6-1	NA	TGTGCCAGCAGGGACAGCTCCTACAATGAGCAGTTCTTC	CASRDSSYNEQFF